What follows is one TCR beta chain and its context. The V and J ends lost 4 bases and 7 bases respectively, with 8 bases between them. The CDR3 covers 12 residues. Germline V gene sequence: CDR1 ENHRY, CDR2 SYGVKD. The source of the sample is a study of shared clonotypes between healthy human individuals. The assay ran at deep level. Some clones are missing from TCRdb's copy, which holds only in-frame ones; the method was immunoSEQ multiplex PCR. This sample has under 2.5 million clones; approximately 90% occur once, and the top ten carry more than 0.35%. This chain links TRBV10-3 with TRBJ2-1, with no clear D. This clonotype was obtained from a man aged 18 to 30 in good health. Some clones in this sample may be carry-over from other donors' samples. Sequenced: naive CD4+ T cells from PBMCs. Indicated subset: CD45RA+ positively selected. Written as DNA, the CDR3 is TGTGCCATCAGTGCCTCAAGGAATGAGCAGTTCTTC. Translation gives CAISASRNEQFF.